The T cell receptor (beta chain) described here comes from a study of blood T cell repertoires in COVID-19. Turning to the study itself: Acute and convalescent COVID-19 specimens originated in the United States, Italy and Spain.

Study processing details: Researchers report that nucleated cell counts were estimated from reference gene primer amplification. Assay: immunoSEQ multiplex PCR; the TCRdb copy retains only in-frame clones and omits some. V, J and clone size were drawn from that table, and D and trimming were deduced from the DNA. The table lists approximately 200,000 clones, about 81% of them singletons. The TCR comes from a woman older than 75 with COVID-19, enrolled during active disease. Material for sequencing was peripheral blood.

This CDR3 reads CASSQVRGSEQYF. The CDR3 DNA follows: TGTGCCAGCAGTCAAGTTCGGGGGTCCGAGCAGTACTTC. The chain uses TRBV12-3 or TRBV12-4 and TRBJ2-7; TRBD2 might be the D (6 bases). V was clipped by 5 bases and J by 6 bases, with 14 bases between them. The length of the CDR3 is 13 residues.